This T cell receptor beta chain was found in a study of T-cell memory formation after mild COVID-19. Study-level background: In these data, TCR clusters were largely donor specific. General study findings and limits: Later expanders leaned CD4+, whereas day 15 to 85 contracting clones were balanced CD4/CD8. Memory cells collected pre-infection included some clones that later responded, suggesting cross-reactive memory joined.

In regard to this clonotype: The antigen is unknown.

Trimming shortened V by 7 bases and J by 3 bases, and 10 bases separated the two germline ends. This CDR3 comprises 13 residues. Germline CDR1 MNHNS, CDR2 SASEGT. One entry per CDR3 protein results from TCRdb running MiXCR on the 5' RACE reads. The sample yields about 180,000 distinct CDR3 sequences, 15% to 20% seen once. The receptor comes from a young man who had mild COVID-19 (a few samples of this study predate the infection). Cell type and time point are not known. The chain recombines TRBV6-1 with TRBJ1-5; possible D gene TRBD1, 6 bases. Sequenced material: PBMCs or a T cell subset sorted from them (not recorded which). Written as DNA, the CDR3 is TGTGCCAGCACCGACAGGTTCAATCAGCCCCAGCATTTT. Protein: CASTDRFNQPQHF.